This is a list of T cell receptor beta chains from one sample in a study of regulatory T cells in long-lasting Graves disease. Each CDR3 protein gets one entry after TCRdb re-called the multiplex PCR reads with MiXCR. The sample yields 400,000 to 500,000 distinct CDR3 sequences, about a sixth seen once. The sample also formed part of further work on T cells in Graves' hyperthyroidism and ophthalmopathy.

Material: peripheral blood mononuclear cells (PBMCs), obtained at new diagnosis, from a patient treated with antithyroid drugs. The source is a woman between 25 and 40 years old with Graves disease. Each CDR3 is given with its conserved first and last residue. The order of the fields is V gene, clone size, D gene, J gene, CDR3 protein. The D gene is left open where the match is weak. Where a row states a size, it is once, few, many or the class of an expanded clone; other rows omit it.

V: TRBV13; size: -; D: -; J: TRBJ1-5; CDR3: CASSVGREGAQHF
V: TRBV20-1; size: few; D: -; J: TRBJ2-1; CDR3: CSASHNMARNDEQFF
V: TRBV18; size: many; D: -; J: TRBJ2-1; CDR3: CASSPNSEGEQFF
V: TRBV6-2/TRBV6-3; size: many; D: TRBD2; J: TRBJ2-1; CDR3: CASRTSGNHEQFF
V: TRBV27; size: -; D: TRBD2; J: TRBJ2-2; CDR3: CASSSGRATGEPFF
V: TRBV6-5; size: -; D: -; J: TRBJ1-6; CDR3: CASSSDDRYNSPLHF
V: TRBV19; size: -; D: -; J: TRBJ2-1; CDR3: CASKGLGSGVNEQFF
V: TRBV20-1; size: many; D: -; J: TRBJ2-2; CDR3: CSARDIKVGRAVGELFF
V: TRBV4-1; size: few; D: TRBD1; J: TRBJ2-7; CDR3: CASSQALGTGVYEQYF
V: TRBV6-1; size: -; D: TRBD1; J: TRBJ2-1; CDR3: CASRQTGSQGQFF
V: TRBV10-1; size: many; D: TRBD1; J: TRBJ2-2; CDR3: CASSGSGTGYGELFF
V: TRBV20-1; size: few; D: -; J: TRBJ1-2; CDR3: CSAPLRGYNYGYTF
V: TRBV4-3; size: -; D: -; J: TRBJ2-2; CDR3: CASSQDPAASNTGELFF
V: TRBV9; size: few; D: -; J: TRBJ2-5; CDR3: CASSVETSQETQYF
V: TRBV7-2; size: many; D: -; J: TRBJ2-3; CDR3: CASSLTWLADTQYF
V: TRBV5-1; size: many; D: TRBD2; J: TRBJ2-5; CDR3: CASTKLATQETQYF
V: TRBV20-1; size: many; D: -; J: TRBJ1-1; CDR3: CRVQWGNTEAFF
V: TRBV6-1; size: many; D: -; J: TRBJ2-5; CDR3: CASSEDEASLGTQYF
V: TRBV5-1; size: -; D: TRBD2; J: TRBJ2-1; CDR3: CASSFLTSGRVAGHNEQFF
V: TRBV29-1; size: few; D: -; J: TRBJ2-3; CDR3: CSVGVSGPMDTQYF
V: TRBV28; size: many; D: -; J: TRBJ2-3; CDR3: CASSSFSEGAGTDTQYF
V: TRBV12-3/TRBV12-4; size: many; D: -; J: TRBJ2-7; CDR3: CASSPGVGSYEQYF
V: TRBV20-1; size: many; D: -; J: TRBJ1-4; CDR3: CSASNTRSEKLFF
V: TRBV20-1; size: many; D: -; J: TRBJ2-2; CDR3: CSARQPGVGSELFF
V: TRBV3-1; size: few; D: TRBD2; J: TRBJ2-2; CDR3: CASSQLLLAGAGELFF
V: TRBV11-2; size: many; D: -; J: TRBJ2-7; CDR3: CASSLGRGPYEQYF
V: TRBV27; size: many; D: TRBD2; J: TRBJ2-3; CDR3: CASSSRPRGGTDTQYF
V: TRBV6-6; size: many; D: TRBD2; J: TRBJ2-3; CDR3: CASSYSGGNTDTQYF
V: TRBV6-2/TRBV6-3; size: -; D: TRBD1; J: TRBJ1-5; CDR3: CASRIKSDRPLRRNQPQHF
V: TRBV6-1; size: many; D: -; J: TRBJ2-7; CDR3: CASSEPSYEQYF
V: TRBV19; size: -; D: -; J: TRBJ1-1; CDR3: CASKKGLGTEAFF
V: TRBV28; size: many; D: -; J: TRBJ2-1; CDR3: CASRTPEGRTYNEQFF